Listed below are T cell receptor beta chains from one sample, sequenced in a study of shared clonotypes between healthy human individuals. Profiling relied on immunoSEQ multiplex PCR, and the TCRdb table lists in-frame clones only, not all of them. Among roughly 2 million clones listed, approximately 94% were seen once. Sequencing was performed on naive CD8+ T cells sorted from blood. The receptors stem from a man younger than 35 in good health. Both conserved end residues are part of each CDR3. A D gene is named only where the DNA matches it firmly. Rows may omit the clone size; those that give it use once, few, many or a size class.

TRBJ2-5 - TRBV6-4 - TGTGCCAGCAGTGACTTGTGTCCACCCAGCTCCGAGACCCAGTACTTC CASSDLCPPSSETQYF
TRBJ2-3 - TRBV11-2 - TGTGCCAGCAGCTTAGATAAGGCGACAGATACGCAGTATTTT CASSLDKATDTQYF
TRBJ2-2 - TRBV5-6 - TGTGCCAGCAGCTTTAACCCTTCCAAGGAGCTGTTTTTT CASSFNPSKELFF
TRBJ2-1 - TRBV13 - TGTGCCAGCAGCCTAGGTATTCTGAATGAGCAGTTCTTC CASSLGILNEQFF
TRBJ2-7 TRBD2 TRBV11-2 - TGTGCCAGCAGCTTGGGAGGGTTCTACGAGCAGTACTTC CASSLGGFYEQYF
TRBJ1-5 - TRBV21-1 - TGTGCCAGCAGCAAAGGCCCCCGGGACAGGGGCGATCAGCCCCAGCATTTT CASSKGPRDRGDQPQHF
TRBJ2-2 - TRBV11-3 - TGTGCCAGCAGCTTGGGGGAAAACACCGGGGAGCTGTTTTTT CASSLGENTGELFF
TRBJ2-3 - TRBV27 - TGTGCCAGCAGTTTATATGGGCCAGGGGGGGTGACAGATACGCAGTATTTT CASSLYGPGGVTDTQYF
TRBJ1-1 TRBD1 TRBV27 - TGTGCCAGCAGTGATCAACAGGGGGTTGAAGCTTTCTTT CASSDQQGVEAFF
TRBJ2-7 - TRBV5-1 - TGCGCCAGCAGCTTGTTTTCCGGCTACGAGCAGTACTTC CASSLFSGYEQYF
TRBJ1-4 TRBD1 TRBV27 - TGTGCCAGCAGTCCCGGGACAGGTGGTGAAAAACTGTTTTTT CASSPGTGGEKLFF
TRBJ2-1 TRBD1 TRBV6-1 once TGTGCCAGCAGTCTACAGGGGTCCGATGAGCAGTTCTTC CASSLQGSDEQFF
TRBJ2-7 TRBD2 TRBV7-6 - TGTGCCAGCAGCTTAGATGGCGGGAGAGAGCCCTACGAGCAGTACTTC CASSLDGGREPYEQYF
TRBJ1-5 - TRBV6-1 - TGTGCCAGCTCCTATCAGCCCCAGCATTTT CASSYQPQHF
TRBJ1-3 - TRBV10-3 - TGTGCCATCAGTGAGTCAGGGCACGCAGGCTCTGGAAACACCATATATTTT CAISESGHAGSGNTIYF
TRBJ2-7 - TRBV5-6 - TGTGCCAGCAGCCCGACAGAAAATGTTCTCTACCAGTACTTC CASSPTENVLYQYF
TRBJ1-4 - TRBV6-6 - TGTGCCAGCAGTTACGGCGCCGGGAGCGAAAAACTGTTTTTT CASSYGAGSEKLFF
TRBJ1-1 - TRBV4-2 - TGTGCCAGCAGCCAAGATGGGGTAATAAGCACTGAAGCTTTCTTT CASSQDGVISTEAFF
TRBJ1-6 - TRBV6-5 - TGTGCCAGTGCGGACAGCAGGTCCTATAATTCACCCCTCCACTTT CASADSRSYNSPLHF
TRBJ1-6 - TRBV5-4 once TGTGCCAGCAGCTTGACCACACAGGGTTGGGGACGGGATTCACCCCTCCACTTT CASSLTTQGWGRDSPLHF
TRBJ2-3 - TRBV7-6 once TGTGCCAGCAGCCCACTAGAAGATACGCAGTATTTT CASSPLEDTQYF
TRBJ2-2 TRBD2 TRBV14 - TGTGCCAGCAGCCACCCCCAGCGGGGGATAACGAACACCGGGGAGCTGTTTTTT CASSHPQRGITNTGELFF
TRBJ2-1 - TRBV27 - TGTGCCAGCAGGTCGGGGACTTCCTCCTACAATGAGCAGTTCTTC CASRSGTSSYNEQFF
TRBJ2-2 TRBD1 TRBV7-9 - TGTGCCAGCAGCTTAGTAGACAGGGGGCGCCACACCGGGGAGCTGTTTTTT CASSLVDRGRHTGELFF
TRBJ2-7 TRBD1 TRBV11-2 - TGTGCCAGCAGCTTACCCCCAGAGGGGGCGGCCAAGTACGAGCAGTACTTC CASSLPPEGAAKYEQYF
TRBJ2-6 - TRBV19 - TGTGCCAGTAGTATAGAGCCCCAGGCTTCTGGGGCCAACGTCCTGACTTTC CASSIEPQASGANVLTF
TRBJ1-2 TRBD1 TRBV4-2 - TGTGCCAGCAGCCAAGAGGGGGAGGGGGCCAACTATGGCTACACCTTC CASSQEGEGANYGYTF
TRBJ2-3 - TRBV4-3 - TGCGCCAGCAGCCAAGAGCCGGCCAACGTAGTGCCCGATACGCAGTATTTT CASSQEPANVVPDTQYF
TRBJ2-7 TRBD2 TRBV11-2 - TGTGCCAGCGGCGGGGGGACCACCTACGAGCAGTACTTC CASGGGTTYEQYF
TRBJ2-1 - TRBV27 - TGTGCCAGCAGTTTATCGGCGGCGAGTGAGCAGTTCTTC CASSLSAASEQFF
TRBJ2-1 - TRBV7-9 - TGTGCCAGCAGCACATCCGGAACTAAAGTCTACAATGAGCAGTTCTTC CASSTSGTKVYNEQFF
TRBJ2-7 - TRBV5-4 - TGTGCCAGCAGCTTAGCGGGTTCCTACGAGCAGTACTTC CASSLAGSYEQYF
TRBJ2-7 TRBD1 TRBV4-1 - TGCGCCAGCAGCCAAGTGGGACAGGGGCTTACCTACGAGCAGTACTTC CASSQVGQGLTYEQYF
TRBJ2-1 - TRBV11-2 - TGTGCCAGCAGCTTATTCGGTTCCTACAATGAGCAGTTCTTC CASSLFGSYNEQFF
TRBJ1-2 - TRBV28 - TGTGCCAGCAGGCAAAGAGGCAGGGGCCCCCCGTTCTATGGCTACACCTTC CASRQRGRGPPFYGYTF
TRBJ1-2 - TRBV19 - TGTGCCAGTAGCCCAGAGGTGGCGAGTCCTAACTATGGCTACACCTTC CASSPEVASPNYGYTF
TRBJ2-7 - TRBV7-9 - TGTGCCAGCAGCTTAAACCGGGACTCGCGATACGAGCAGTACTTC CASSLNRDSRYEQYF
TRBJ2-7 TRBD1 TRBV9 - TGTGCCAGCAGCATAACAGGGGGCTCTTACGAGCAGTACTTC CASSITGGSYEQYF
TRBJ2-1 TRBD2 TRBV28 - TGTGCCAGCAGTTTATACGCGGGGGGCCCTTATACTGAGCAGTTCTTC CASSLYAGGPYTEQFF
TRBJ1-3 - TRBV5-6 - TGTGCCAGCAGCTTTGGGGGCAGGCTCCTCTCTGGAAACACCATATATTTT CASSFGGRLLSGNTIYF
TRBJ2-5 - TRBV14 - TGTGCCAGCAGCCAAGATGTCGAGACCCAGTACTTC CASSQDVETQYF
TRBJ2-3 - TRBV5-4 once TGTGCCAGCAGCTGGGTCCCTGAGGCACTAGATACGCAGTATTTT CASSWVPEALDTQYF
TRBJ2-3 - TRBV10-3 - TGTGCCATCAGTGAGTCGAGGACAGCAGATACGCAGTATTTT CAISESRTADTQYF
TRBJ2-7 - TRBV19 - TGTGCCAGTAGTATTGGGGCAGGGGACTACTACGAGCAGTACTTC CASSIGAGDYYEQYF
TRBJ2-5 - TRBV25-1 - TGTGCCAGCAGTGGAATAGAGACCCAGTACTTC CASSGIETQYF
TRBJ2-7 TRBD1 TRBV5-5 - TGTGCCAGCACGCCCCGGGACAGCATTTCCTACGAGCAGTACTTC CASTPRDSISYEQYF
TRBJ2-1 - TRBV6-5 - TGTGCCAGCAGTTCACTAAATAGCCCAGTAGGCAATGAGCAGTTCTTC CASSSLNSPVGNEQFF
TRBJ1-2 TRBD1 TRBV5-8 - TGTGCCAGCATCCTCGGACAGGTTATTAACTATGGCTACACCTTC CASILGQVINYGYTF
TRBJ2-1 - TRBV9 - TGTGCCAGCAGCGTAGGGGACAATGAGCAGTTCTTC CASSVGDNEQFF
TRBJ2-7 - TRBV4-3 - TGCGCCAGCAGCCAAGTAGTGGGCGTCTCCTACGAGCAGTACTTC CASSQVVGVSYEQYF
TRBJ2-7 TRBD1 TRBV19 - TGTGCCAGTTCTCCAGGGGGCGGCCCCTACGAGCAGTACTTC CASSPGGGPYEQYF
TRBJ2-1 TRBD2 TRBV11-2 - TGTGCCAGCAGCTTAAGACTAGCGGGAGTGTACAATGAGCAGTTCTTC CASSLRLAGVYNEQFF
TRBJ2-7 - TRBV4-3 - TGCGCCAGCAGCCAAGATGGTCCCGGATACGAGCAGTACTTC CASSQDGPGYEQYF
TRBJ2-2 - TRBV7-2 - TGTGCCAGCAGCTTAGCGCGAAGAGAGAGTACCGGGGAGCTGTTTTTT CASSLARRESTGELFF
TRBJ2-7 TRBD2 TRBV9 - TGTGCCAGCAGCGCCTACCCAGCGGGAGGGTTTGAGCAGTACTTC CASSAYPAGGFEQYF
TRBJ1-1 - TRBV6-6 - TGTGCCACCATCATTGGGGTAGCTGAAGCTTTCTTT CATIIGVAEAFF
TRBJ2-5 TRBD2 TRBV5-1 once TGCGCCAGCAGCCTGGAAGGGGTACCATGGCGGGAGGGACTCGCGGAGACCCAGTACTTC CASSLEGVPWREGLAETQYF